These 6 T cell receptor beta chains originate from one sample sequenced in a study of cytomegalovirus exposure and HLA in healthy donors. It was with 60 Vbeta and 13 Jbeta primers that the PCR ran. Clones were sequenced by immunoSEQ multiplex PCR, and TCRdb holds only the in-frame ones, with some missing. The sample has approximately 200,000 clones; 60% to 85% are singletons. Sequences were obtained from PBMCs. The receptors were sampled from a woman younger than 35 in good health and CMV-seronegative.

The chain couples TRBV4-3 to TRBJ2-7, with 8 bases matching TRBD2. This CDR3 is 17 amino acids long. V was clipped by 0 bases and J by 2 bases; unmatched bases: 9. The germline CDR1 and CDR2 sequences are LGHNA and YSLEER. CDR3 in amino acids: CASSQERPTSGTYEQYF. CDR3 nucleotides: TGCGCCAGCAGCCAAGAAAGGCCAACTAGCGGAACCTACGAGCAGTACTTC.

The chain recombines TRBV19 with TRBJ1-1, with TRBD1 identical over 8 bases. The CDR3 is made up of 17 amino acids. The V segment lost 3 bases and the J segment 5 bases; nucleotides outside the gene matches: 14. Germline assignment: CDR1 LNHDA and CDR2 SQIVND (reference sequence). CDR3 protein: CASSMGYPQGAGTEAFF. CDR3 nucleotide sequence: TGTGCCAGTAGTATGGGGTATCCCCAGGGGGCAGGGACTGAAGCTTTCTTT.

The chain links TRBV5-1 to TRBJ2-5, with D maybe TRBD1 (5 bases). V lost 4 bases to trimming and J lost 4 bases, with 20 bases between them. The CDR3 has 16 amino acids. Germline-derived CDR1 and CDR2 are SGHRS and YFSETQ. The CDR3 nucleotides are TGCGCCAGCAGCGCCGAGACTGAAAGGGGCGGAGAGACCCAGTACTTC. This sequence encodes CASSAETERGGETQYF.

The V call is TRBV11-1, the J call TRBJ2-5, with D perhaps TRBD2 (7 bases). The CDR3 loop spans 16 amino acids. The germline CDR1 and CDR2 sequences are SGHAT and FQDESV (reference sequence). Trimming pared 5 bases from V and 5 bases from J, leaving 21 bases between. The CDR3 nucleotides read TGTGCCAGCAGCCAGACAGGTCCCAGCGGGGATGAGACCCAGTACTTC. Amino acids: CASSQTGPSGDETQYF.

The CDR3 reads CASSPGTSDHTQYF. CDR3 DNA: TGTGCCAGCTCACCCGGGACTAGCGACCATACGCAGTATTTT. This rearrangement joins TRBV18 to TRBJ2-3; 10 positions match TRBD2. This CDR3 is 14 amino acids long. With 3 bases clipped from V and 7 bases from J, the junction kept 4 bases outside the gene matches. Germline assignment: CDR1 KGHSH and CDR2 LQKENI.

This clone was seen just once. The chain recombines TRBV6-5 with TRBJ1-2; D remains unclear. The CDR3 extends over 14 amino acids. Germline V gives CDR1 MNHEY, CDR2 SVGAGI. Trimming removed 0 bases from V and 3 bases from J, with 8 bases in between. The CDR3 region is CASSYSRSDYGYTF. CDR3 DNA sequence: TGTGCCAGCAGTTACTCTCGGAGTGACTATGGCTACACCTTC.